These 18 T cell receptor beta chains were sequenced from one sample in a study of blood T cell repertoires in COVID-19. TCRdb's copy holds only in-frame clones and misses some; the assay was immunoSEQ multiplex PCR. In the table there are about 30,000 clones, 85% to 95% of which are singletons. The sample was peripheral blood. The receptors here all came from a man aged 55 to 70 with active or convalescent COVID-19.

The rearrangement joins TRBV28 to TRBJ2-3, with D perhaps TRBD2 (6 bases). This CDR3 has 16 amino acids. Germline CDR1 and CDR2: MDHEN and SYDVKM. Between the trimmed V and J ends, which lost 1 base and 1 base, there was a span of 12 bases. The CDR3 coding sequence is TGTGCCAGCAGTTTATCTCCGGGAGCGGGCACAGATACGCAGTATTTT. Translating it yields CASSLSPGAGTDTQYF.

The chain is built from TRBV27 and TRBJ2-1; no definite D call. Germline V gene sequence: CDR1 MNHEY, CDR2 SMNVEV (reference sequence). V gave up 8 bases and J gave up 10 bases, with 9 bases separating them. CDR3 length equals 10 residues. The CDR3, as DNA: TGTGCCAGCGGCAGGTTGGAGCAGTTCTTC. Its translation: CASGRLEQFF.

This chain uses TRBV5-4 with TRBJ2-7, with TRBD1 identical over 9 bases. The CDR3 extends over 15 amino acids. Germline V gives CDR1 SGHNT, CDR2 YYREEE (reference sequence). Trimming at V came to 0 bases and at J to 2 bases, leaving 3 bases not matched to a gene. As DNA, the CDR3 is TGTGCCAGCAGCTTGGGACAGGGGGTCCCCTACGAGCAGTACTTC. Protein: CASSLGQGVPYEQYF.

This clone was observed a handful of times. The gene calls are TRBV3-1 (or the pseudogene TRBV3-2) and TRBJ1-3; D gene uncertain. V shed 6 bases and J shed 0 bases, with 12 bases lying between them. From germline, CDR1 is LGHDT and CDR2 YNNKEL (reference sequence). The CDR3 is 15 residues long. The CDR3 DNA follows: TGTGCCAGCAGATTCGGAGCGTCCTCTGGAAACACCATATATTTT. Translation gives CASRFGASSGNTIYF.

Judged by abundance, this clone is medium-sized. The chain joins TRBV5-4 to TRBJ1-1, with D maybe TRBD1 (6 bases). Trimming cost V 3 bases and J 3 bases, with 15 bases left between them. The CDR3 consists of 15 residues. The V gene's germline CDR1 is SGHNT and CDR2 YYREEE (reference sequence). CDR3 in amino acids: CASSSGTTWDTEAFF. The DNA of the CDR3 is TGTGCCAGCAGCTCCGGGACAACGTGGGACACTGAAGCTTTCTTT.

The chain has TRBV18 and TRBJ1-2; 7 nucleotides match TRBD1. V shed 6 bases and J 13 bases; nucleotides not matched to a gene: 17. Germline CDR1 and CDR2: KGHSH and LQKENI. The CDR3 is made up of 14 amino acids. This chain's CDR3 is CASSPGRTGLFSTF. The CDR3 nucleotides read TGTGCCAGCTCCCCAGGGCGGACAGGCCTTTTTAGCACCTTC.

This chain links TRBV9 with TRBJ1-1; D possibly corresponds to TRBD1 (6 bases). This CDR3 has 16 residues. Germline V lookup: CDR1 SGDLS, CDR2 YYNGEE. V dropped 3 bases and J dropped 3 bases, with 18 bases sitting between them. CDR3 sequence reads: CASSAHGGGAYTEAFF. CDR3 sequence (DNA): TGTGCCAGCAGCGCCCACGGGGGGGGCGCGTACACTGAAGCTTTCTTT.

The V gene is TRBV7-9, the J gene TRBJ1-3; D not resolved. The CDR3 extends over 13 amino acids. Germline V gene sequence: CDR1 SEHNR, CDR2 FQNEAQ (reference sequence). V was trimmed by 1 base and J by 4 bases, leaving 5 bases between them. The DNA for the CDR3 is TGTGCCAGCAGCTTAGATGAGGGAAACACCATATATTTT. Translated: CASSLDEGNTIYF.

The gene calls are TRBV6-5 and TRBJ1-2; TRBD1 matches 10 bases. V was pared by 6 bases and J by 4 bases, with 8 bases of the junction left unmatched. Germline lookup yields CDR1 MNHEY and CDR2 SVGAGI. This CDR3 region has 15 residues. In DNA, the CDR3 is TGTGCCAGCAGGACTACCGGGACAGGGGCCTATGGCTACACCTTC. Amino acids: CASRTTGTGAYGYTF.

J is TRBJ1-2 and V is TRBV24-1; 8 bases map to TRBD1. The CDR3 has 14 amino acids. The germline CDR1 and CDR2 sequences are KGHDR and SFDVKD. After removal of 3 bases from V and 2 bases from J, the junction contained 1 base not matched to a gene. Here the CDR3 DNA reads TGTGCCACCAGTGATAGGGACAGGAACTATGGCTACACCTTC. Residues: CATSDRDRNYGYTF.

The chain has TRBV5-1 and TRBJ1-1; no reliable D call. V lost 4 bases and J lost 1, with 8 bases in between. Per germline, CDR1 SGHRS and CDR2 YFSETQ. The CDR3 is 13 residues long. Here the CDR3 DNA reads TGCGCCAGCAGCCCCCGGGGGAACACTGAAGCTTTCTTT. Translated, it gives CASSPRGNTEAFF.

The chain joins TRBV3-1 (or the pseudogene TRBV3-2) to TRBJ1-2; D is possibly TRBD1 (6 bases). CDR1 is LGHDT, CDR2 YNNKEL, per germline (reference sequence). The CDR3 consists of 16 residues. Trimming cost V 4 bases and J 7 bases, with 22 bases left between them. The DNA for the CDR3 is TGTGCCAGCAGCCCTCGCGAATTGGGGGCAAGGAGTGGCTACACCTTC. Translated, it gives CASSPRELGARSGYTF.

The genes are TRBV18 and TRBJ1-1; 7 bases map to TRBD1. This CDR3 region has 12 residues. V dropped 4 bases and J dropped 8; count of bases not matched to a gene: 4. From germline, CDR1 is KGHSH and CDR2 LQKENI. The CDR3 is CASSQIQGEAFF. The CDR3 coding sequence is TGTGCCAGCTCACAGATACAGGGGGAAGCTTTCTTT.

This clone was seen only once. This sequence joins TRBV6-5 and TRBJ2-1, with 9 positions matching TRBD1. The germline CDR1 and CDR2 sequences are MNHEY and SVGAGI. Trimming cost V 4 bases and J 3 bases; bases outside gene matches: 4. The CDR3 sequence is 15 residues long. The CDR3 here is CASSLGQGVYNEQFF. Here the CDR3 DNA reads TGTGCCAGCAGTTTGGGACAGGGAGTCTACAATGAGCAGTTCTTC.

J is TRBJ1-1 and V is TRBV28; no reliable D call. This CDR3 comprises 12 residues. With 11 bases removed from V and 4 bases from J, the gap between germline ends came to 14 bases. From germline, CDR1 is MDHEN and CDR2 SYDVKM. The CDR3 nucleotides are TGTGCCTCAAAACGTGTCAGCACTGAAGCTTTCTTT. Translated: CASKRVSTEAFF.

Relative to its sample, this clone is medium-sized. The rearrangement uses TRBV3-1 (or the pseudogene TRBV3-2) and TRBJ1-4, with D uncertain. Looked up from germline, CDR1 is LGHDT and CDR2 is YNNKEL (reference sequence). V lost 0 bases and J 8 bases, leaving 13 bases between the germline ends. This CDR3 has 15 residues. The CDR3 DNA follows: TGTGCCAGCAGCCAAGAGGAGGGTCGGGTGGAAAAACTGTTTTTT. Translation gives CASSQEEGRVEKLFF.

CDR3 region: CAISEPAGREQFF. The DNA for the CDR3 is TGTGCCATCAGTGAGCCAGCGGGACGTGAGCAGTTCTTC. The chain employs TRBV10-3 and TRBJ2-1; 7 bases match TRBD2. There are 13 residues in the CDR3. Germline CDR1 and CDR2: ENHRY and SYGVKD. The ends lost 2 bases at V and 9 bases at J; junction bases unmatched: 4.

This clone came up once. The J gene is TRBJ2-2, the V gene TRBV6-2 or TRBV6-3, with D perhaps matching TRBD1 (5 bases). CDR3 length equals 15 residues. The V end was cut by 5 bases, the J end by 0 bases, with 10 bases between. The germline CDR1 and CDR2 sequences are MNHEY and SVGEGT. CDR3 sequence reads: CASSEQGANTGELFF. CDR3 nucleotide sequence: TGTGCCAGCAGTGAGCAGGGCGCGAACACCGGGGAGCTGTTTTTT.